The entry below describes one T cell receptor beta chain. The antigen remains undetermined. This entry comes from a study of T cells in Graves' hyperthyroidism and ophthalmopathy. Study details: It was at initial diagnosis, before any treatment, that peripheral blood was collected. Findings and limits, study-wide: Most thyroid clonotypes expanded above 0.001 appeared in blood too. Ophthalmopathy was separated from stable hyperthyroidism by a 13 V-J model.

Germline V gives CDR1 SGHAT, CDR2 FQNNGV. This CDR3 region has 14 residues. The V gene lost 5 bases and the J gene lost 4 bases, with 12 bases spanning the gap. RNA transcripts gave rise to amplified TCR beta CDR3 regions. RT-PCR in the first round (using the HTBI primer set) targeted the TCR CDR3. TCRdb re-derived calls from the multiplex PCR reads in MiXCR, one entry per CDR3 protein. The sample includes over 120,000 distinct CDR3 sequences, over 20% of them seen just once. The sequencing sample was made of blood. This sequence joins TRBV11-2 and TRBJ1-5; maybe TRBD1 (6 bases). This TCR was sampled from a woman between 45 and 65 years old with Graves' hyperthyroidism that later progressed to Graves' ophthalmopathy. The CDR3 nucleotides read TGTGCCAGCAGCCCTACGGGGGCGAATCAGCCCCAGCATTTT. It specifies CASSPTGANQPQHF.